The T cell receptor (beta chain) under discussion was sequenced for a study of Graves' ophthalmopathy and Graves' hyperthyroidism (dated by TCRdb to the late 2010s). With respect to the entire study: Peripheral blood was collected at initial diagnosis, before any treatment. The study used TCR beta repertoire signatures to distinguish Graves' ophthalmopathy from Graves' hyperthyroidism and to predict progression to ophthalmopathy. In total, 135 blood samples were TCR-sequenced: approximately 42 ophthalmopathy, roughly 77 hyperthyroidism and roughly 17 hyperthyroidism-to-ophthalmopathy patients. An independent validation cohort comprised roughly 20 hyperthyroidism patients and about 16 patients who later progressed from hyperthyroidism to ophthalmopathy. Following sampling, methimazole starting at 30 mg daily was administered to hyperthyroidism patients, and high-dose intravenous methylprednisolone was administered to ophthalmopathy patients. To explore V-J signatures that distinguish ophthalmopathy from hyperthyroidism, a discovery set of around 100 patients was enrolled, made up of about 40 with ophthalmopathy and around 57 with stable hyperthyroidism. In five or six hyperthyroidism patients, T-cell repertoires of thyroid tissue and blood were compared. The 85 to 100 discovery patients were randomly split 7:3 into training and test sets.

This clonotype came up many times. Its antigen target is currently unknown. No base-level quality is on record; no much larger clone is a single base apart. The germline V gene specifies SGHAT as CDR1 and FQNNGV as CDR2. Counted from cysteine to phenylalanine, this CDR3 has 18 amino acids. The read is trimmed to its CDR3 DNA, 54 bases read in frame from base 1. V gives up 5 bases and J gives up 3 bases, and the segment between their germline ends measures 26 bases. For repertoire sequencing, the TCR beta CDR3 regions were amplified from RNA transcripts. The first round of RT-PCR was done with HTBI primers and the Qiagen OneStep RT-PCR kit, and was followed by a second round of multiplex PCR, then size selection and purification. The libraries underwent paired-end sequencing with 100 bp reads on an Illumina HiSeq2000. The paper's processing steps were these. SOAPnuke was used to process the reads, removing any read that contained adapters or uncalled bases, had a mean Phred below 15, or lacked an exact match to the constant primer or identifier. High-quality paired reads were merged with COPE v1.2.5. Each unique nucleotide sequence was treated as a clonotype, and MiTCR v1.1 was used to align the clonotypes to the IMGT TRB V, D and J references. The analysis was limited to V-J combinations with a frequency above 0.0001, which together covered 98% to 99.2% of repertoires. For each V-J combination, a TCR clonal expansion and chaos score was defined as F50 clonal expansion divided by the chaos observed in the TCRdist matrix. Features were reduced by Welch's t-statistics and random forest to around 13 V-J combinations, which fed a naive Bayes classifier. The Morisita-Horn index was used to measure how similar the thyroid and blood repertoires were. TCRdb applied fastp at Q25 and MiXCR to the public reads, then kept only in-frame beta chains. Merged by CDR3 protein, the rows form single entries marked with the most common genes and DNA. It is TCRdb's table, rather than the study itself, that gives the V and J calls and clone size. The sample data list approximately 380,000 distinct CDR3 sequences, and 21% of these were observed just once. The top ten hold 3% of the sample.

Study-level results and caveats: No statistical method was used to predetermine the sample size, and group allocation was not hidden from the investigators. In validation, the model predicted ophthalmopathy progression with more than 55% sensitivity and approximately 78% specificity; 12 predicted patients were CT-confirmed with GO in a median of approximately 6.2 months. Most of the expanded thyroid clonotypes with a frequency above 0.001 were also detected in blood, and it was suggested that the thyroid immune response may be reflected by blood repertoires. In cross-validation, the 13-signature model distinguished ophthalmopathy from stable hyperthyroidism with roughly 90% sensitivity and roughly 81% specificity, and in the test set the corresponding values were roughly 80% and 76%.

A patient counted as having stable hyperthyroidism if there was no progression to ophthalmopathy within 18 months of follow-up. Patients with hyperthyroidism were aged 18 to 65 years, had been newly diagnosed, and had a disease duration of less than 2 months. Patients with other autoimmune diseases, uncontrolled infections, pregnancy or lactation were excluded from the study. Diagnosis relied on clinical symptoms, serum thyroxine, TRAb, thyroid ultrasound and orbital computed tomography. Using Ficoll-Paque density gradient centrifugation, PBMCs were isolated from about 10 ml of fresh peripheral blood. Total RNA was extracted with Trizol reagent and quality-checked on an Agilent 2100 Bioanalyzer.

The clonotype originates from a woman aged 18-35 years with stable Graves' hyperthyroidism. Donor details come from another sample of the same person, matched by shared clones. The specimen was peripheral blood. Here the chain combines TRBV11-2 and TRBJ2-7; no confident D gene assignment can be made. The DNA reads TGTGCCAGCAGCCTGAGCCCCAACCTAAGGCGGTCCATCTACGAGCAGTACTTC. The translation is CASSLSPNLRRSIYEQYF.